These 21 T cell receptor beta chains came from one sample sequenced in a study of Ad26.COV2.S vaccination and SARS-CoV-2 variants. The treatment here: 15 to 20 received Ad26.COV2.S at low or high dose, single or two shots; roughly five received placebo; per-sample allocation not given. Day 63 following the first vaccine or placebo injection was when the samples were taken. Clones were read by immunoSEQ multiplex PCR, and TCRdb kept only the in-frame ones, dropping some. Among a few hundred thousand clones listed, about nine tenths were seen once. The sequenced sample was peripheral blood, obtained in a trial of Ad26.COV2.S vaccine versus placebo. The receptors derive from a person between 18 and 59 years old who received the Ad26.COV2.S COVID-19 vaccine or a placebo.

The rearrangement joins TRBV4-3 to TRBJ2-6; 7 bases map to TRBD1. CDR3 size: 18 residues. From germline, CDR1 is LGHNA and CDR2 YSLEER. The trim removed 0 bases at V and 0 bases at J, leaving 5 bases unmatched. CDR3 DNA: TGCGCCAGCAGCCAAGATCCCCAGGGGGTCTCTGGGGCCAACGTCCTGACTTTC. Encoded protein: CASSQDPQGVSGANVLTF.

The CDR3 bases are TGCGCCAGCAGCCAAGAGAGGGGGCCTGGGGAGCAGTTCTTC. Translated, it gives CASSQERGPGEQFF. This sequence joins TRBV4-3 and TRBJ2-1; 7 bases fit TRBD1. The V gene end was trimmed by 0 bases and the J gene end by 10 bases; junction bases not matched to a gene: 6. Per germline, CDR1 LGHNA and CDR2 YSLEER. The CDR3 runs to 14 residues.

This chain joins TRBV6-5 and TRBJ1-1; a weak D match, TRBD1 (5 bases). The CDR3 contains 11 residues. The germline V gene encodes CDR1 MNHEY and CDR2 SVGAGI. V dropped 6 bases and J dropped 6 bases, with 8 bases sitting between them. CDR3: CASSRGAEAFF. Written as DNA, the CDR3 is TGTGCCAGCAGCCGGGGGGCTGAAGCTTTCTTT.

V gene TRBV5-4 combines with J gene TRBJ2-1, with 14 bases identical to TRBD2. Trimming cost V 9 bases and J 4 bases; bases outside gene matches: 9. Germline V gives CDR1 SGHNT, CDR2 YYREEE (reference sequence). The CDR3 totals 16 residues. The CDR3 here is CATRPGLAGEYNEQFF. Written as DNA, the CDR3 is TGTGCCACTCGTCCGGGACTAGCGGGGGAGTACAATGAGCAGTTCTTC.

The chain combines TRBV4-3 with TRBJ1-1; D might be TRBD1 (5 bases). The CDR3 length is 19 residues. Germline values: CDR1 LGHNA, CDR2 YSLEER. V shed 0 bases and J shed 2 bases, with 22 bases lying between them. The CDR3, as DNA: TGCGCCAGCAGCCAAGATTGGGGCGGCAAAGTCTACGGTAACACTGAAGCTTTCTTT. Translation gives CASSQDWGGKVYGNTEAFF.

The chain couples TRBV11-1 to TRBJ1-1; TRBD1 agrees at 9 bases. The length of the CDR3 is 13 residues. J lost 10 bases, V lost 4 bases, and 7 bases had no gene match. Germline V CDR1 and CDR2: SGHAT, FQDESV (reference sequence). CDR3 region: CASSSLQGAGAFF. CDR3 nucleotides: TGTGCCAGCAGCTCCTTACAGGGGGCCGGAGCTTTCTTT.

CDR3 in DNA: TGTGCCACCAGCGCCCGGACGCAAGGGGGTTTCTCCTATAATTCACCCCTCCACTTT. This sequence encodes CATSARTQGGFSYNSPLHF. The rearrangement uses TRBV15 and TRBJ1-6; D possibly corresponds to TRBD1 (6 bases). This CDR3 contains 19 residues. Germline CDR1 reads LNHNV; CDR2 reads YYDKDF (reference sequence). Trimming left V 5 bases short and J 0 bases short, with 20 bases between.

The chain recombines TRBV5-5 with TRBJ2-7; D gene ambiguous. Germline values: CDR1 SGHKS, CDR2 YYEKEE (reference sequence). The CDR3 is made up of 13 amino acids. V shed 1 base and J shed 6 bases, with 11 bases lying between them. CDR3: CASSLPPGSEQYF. CDR3 sequence (DNA): TGTGCCAGCAGCTTGCCCCCGGGTTCCGAGCAGTACTTC. The variable domain in full, completed from reference TRBV5-5 and TRBJ2-7, reads DAGVTQSPTHLIKTRGQQVTLRCSPISGHKSVSWYQQVLGQGPQFIFQYYEKEERGRGNFPDRFSARQFPNYSSELNVNALLLGDSALYLCASSLPPGSEQYFGPGTRLTVT.

This chain joins TRBV7-8 and TRBJ2-5; the match to TRBD2 covers 9 bases. The CDR3 sequence is 14 residues long. Germline CDR1 SGHVS, CDR2 FQNEAQ. V shed 2 bases and J 4 bases; nucleotides not matched to a gene: 2. The CDR3 reads CASSLLRGGETQYF. The DNA of the CDR3 is TGTGCCAGCAGCTTACTGCGGGGGGGAGAGACCCAGTACTTC.

The V call is TRBV30, the J call TRBJ1-4; TRBD1 matches at 7 bases. The germline CDR1 and CDR2 sequences are GTSNPN and SVGIG (reference sequence). The CDR3 consists of 13 residues. V was pared by 4 bases and J by 8 bases, with 7 bases of the junction left unmatched. CDR3 DNA: TGTGCCTGGACTAACAGGGGAAGGGAAAAACTGTTTTTT. Translating it yields CAWTNRGREKLFF.

CDR3 sequence: CASGTGFVETQYF. The CDR3 DNA is TGTGCCAGCGGGACAGGGTTCGTAGAGACCCAGTACTTC. The rearrangement uses TRBV12-3 or TRBV12-4 and TRBJ2-5, with 9 bases fitting TRBD1. This CDR3 contains 13 residues. V trimming: 8 bases; J trimming: 4 bases; junction bases outside the gene matches: 5.

The V gene is TRBV6-2 or TRBV6-3, the J gene TRBJ2-7; 10 positions match TRBD1. Looked up from germline, CDR1 is MNHEY and CDR2 is SVGEGT. The CDR3 runs 14 residues. V shed 2 bases, J shed 2 bases, and the junction held 0 bases outside the gene matches. CDR3 in DNA: TGTGCCAGCAGTTACGGACAGGGGGCCTACGAGCAGTACTTC. This encodes CASSYGQGAYEQYF.

This chain joins TRBV5-6 and TRBJ2-3, with D possibly being TRBD1 (6 bases). Germline-derived CDR1 and CDR2 are SGHDT and YYEEEE. V lost 3 bases, J lost 6 bases, and 20 bases lay in between. This CDR3 is built from 16 residues. This CDR3 is CASSSQGSLSMDTQYF. In DNA form, the CDR3 reads TGTGCCAGCAGCTCACAGGGTTCACTAAGTATGGATACGCAGTATTTT. Variable domain in full (rest from reference TRBV5-6 and TRBJ2-3): DAGVTQSPTHLIKTRGQQVTLRCSPKSGHDTVSWYQQALGQGPQFIFQYYEEEERQRGNFPDRFSGHQFPNYSSELNVNALLLGDSALYLCASSSQGSLSMDTQYFGPGTRLTVL.

The gene calls are TRBV29-1 and TRBJ1-2; weak D call: TRBD1 (5 bases). The V and J ends lost 0 bases and 2 bases respectively, with 7 bases between them. Germline V gives CDR1 SQVTM, CDR2 ANQGSEA. The CDR3 covers 13 residues. CDR3 coding DNA: TGCAGCGTTGAAGAGACAGTCAACTATGGCTACACCTTC. Translated, it gives CSVEETVNYGYTF.

The CDR3 is CASSSVIDSEQFF. The CDR3 region has the DNA TGTGCCAGCAGCTCCGTTATCGACAGTGAGCAGTTCTTC. The chain uses TRBV7-2 and TRBJ2-1; D might be TRBD1 (5 bases). V was cut by 4 bases and J by 9 bases, with 13 bases left in between. The length of the CDR3 is 13 residues. The germline V gene has CDR1 SGHTA and CDR2 FQGNSA.

The chain employs TRBV7-9 and TRBJ1-2; D may be TRBD1 (6 bases). The germline V gene has CDR1 SEHNR and CDR2 FQNEAQ (reference sequence). The CDR3 consists of 14 residues. V was clipped by 5 bases and J by 5 bases, with 15 bases between them. CDR3: CASSREGVRYGYTF. DNA for the CDR3: TGTGCCAGCAGCCGCGAGGGGGTACGGTATGGCTACACCTTC.

The chain carries TRBV6-5 and TRBJ2-1, with 8 bases matching TRBD1. The ends lost 3 bases at V and 3 bases at J; junction bases unmatched: 4. Germline lookup yields CDR1 MNHEY and CDR2 SVGAGI. This CDR3 is built from 15 residues. CDR3 sequence: CASSYATGDYNEQFF. The CDR3 region has the DNA TGTGCCAGCAGTTATGCGACAGGGGACTACAATGAGCAGTTCTTC.

The chain employs TRBV6-1 and TRBJ2-7, with TRBD1 matching over 7 bases. CDR3 size: 17 residues. With V trimmed by 1 base and J by 0 bases, 9 bases remained unmatched. The germline V gene encodes CDR1 MNHNS and CDR2 SASEGT. The CDR3 spells CASSEVGDREISYEQYF. CDR3 nucleotides: TGTGCCAGCAGTGAAGTGGGCGACAGGGAAATCTCCTACGAGCAGTACTTC.

This clone appeared a single time. V and J are TRBV5-1 and TRBJ1-6, with TRBD1 as a possible D gene (5 bases). V dropped 3 bases and J dropped 9 bases, with 13 bases sitting between them. This CDR3 has 14 amino acids. The germline gives CDR1 SGHRS, CDR2 YFSETQ. The CDR3 spells CASSSRDQGSPLHF. The DNA of the CDR3 is TGCGCCAGCAGCTCACGGGACCAGGGTTCACCCCTCCACTTT.

This chain connects TRBV7-2 to TRBJ1-2; D possibly corresponds to TRBD1 (6 bases). The CDR3 is 13 residues long. V dropped 5 bases and J dropped 5 bases, with 12 bases sitting between them. From germline, CDR1 is SGHTA and CDR2 FQGNSA. CDR3 loop: CASSTQQGYGYTF. The DNA for the CDR3 is TGTGCCAGCAGCACCCAACAGGGTTATGGCTACACCTTC.

This rearrangement joins TRBV6-5 to TRBJ2-7; TRBD2 might be the D (5 bases). The germline V and J ends were trimmed by 5 bases and 2 bases, with 13 bases remaining between them. The CDR3 consists of 14 residues. Germline CDR1 is MNHEY and CDR2 is SVGAGI. The CDR3 sequence is CASSTTRGPYEQYF. In DNA, the CDR3 is TGTGCCAGCAGTACGACCCGGGGTCCCTACGAGCAGTACTTC.